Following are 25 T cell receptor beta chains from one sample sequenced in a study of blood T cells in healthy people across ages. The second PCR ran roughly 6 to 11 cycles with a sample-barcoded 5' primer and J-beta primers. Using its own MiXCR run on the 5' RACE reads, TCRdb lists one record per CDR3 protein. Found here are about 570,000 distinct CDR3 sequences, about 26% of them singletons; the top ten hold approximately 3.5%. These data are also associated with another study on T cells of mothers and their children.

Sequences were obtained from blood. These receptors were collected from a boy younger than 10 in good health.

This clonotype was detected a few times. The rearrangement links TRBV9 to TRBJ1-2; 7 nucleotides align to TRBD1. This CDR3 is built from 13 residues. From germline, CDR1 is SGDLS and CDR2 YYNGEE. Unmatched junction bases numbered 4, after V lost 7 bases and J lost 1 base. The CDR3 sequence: CASRGQDNYGYTF. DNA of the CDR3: TGTGCCAGCCGAGGACAGGATAACTATGGCTACACCTTC.

CDR3 sequence reads: CSARGGLAELEQYF. CDR3 sequence (DNA): TGCAGTGCTAGGGGGGGACTAGCGGAGTTGGAGCAGTACTTC. J is TRBJ2-7 and V is TRBV20-1; 11 positions agree with TRBD2. CDR3 length: 14 residues. The V gene end was trimmed by 3 bases and the J gene end by 7 bases; junction bases not matched to a gene: 8. Germline CDR1 and CDR2: DFQATT and SNEGSKA (reference sequence).

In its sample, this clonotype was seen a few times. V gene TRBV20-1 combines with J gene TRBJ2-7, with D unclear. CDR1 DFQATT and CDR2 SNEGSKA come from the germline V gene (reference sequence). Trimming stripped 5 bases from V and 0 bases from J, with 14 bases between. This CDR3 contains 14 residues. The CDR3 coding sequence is TGCAGTGCTCCTAGGGCGGAGAGCTCCTACGAGCAGTACTTC. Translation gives CSAPRAESSYEQYF.

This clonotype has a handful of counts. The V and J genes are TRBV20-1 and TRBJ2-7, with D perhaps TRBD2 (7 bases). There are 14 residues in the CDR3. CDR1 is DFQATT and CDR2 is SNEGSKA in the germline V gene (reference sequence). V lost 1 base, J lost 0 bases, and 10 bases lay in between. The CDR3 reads CSARVGGGSYEQYF. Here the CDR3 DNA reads TGCAGTGCTAGAGTGGGAGGGGGCTCCTACGAGCAGTACTTC.

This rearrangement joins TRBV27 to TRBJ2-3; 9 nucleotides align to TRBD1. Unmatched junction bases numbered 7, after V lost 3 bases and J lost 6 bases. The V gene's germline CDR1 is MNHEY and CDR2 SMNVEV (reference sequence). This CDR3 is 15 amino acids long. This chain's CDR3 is CASSLTGGVGDTQYF. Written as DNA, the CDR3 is TGTGCCAGCAGTTTGACAGGGGGGGTGGGGGATACGCAGTATTTT.

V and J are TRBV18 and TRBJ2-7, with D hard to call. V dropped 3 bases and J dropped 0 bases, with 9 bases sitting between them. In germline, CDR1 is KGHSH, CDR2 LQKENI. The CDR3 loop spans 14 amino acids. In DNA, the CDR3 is TGTGCCAGCTCACCTCAATTAAGCTCCTACGAGCAGTACTTC. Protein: CASSPQLSSYEQYF.

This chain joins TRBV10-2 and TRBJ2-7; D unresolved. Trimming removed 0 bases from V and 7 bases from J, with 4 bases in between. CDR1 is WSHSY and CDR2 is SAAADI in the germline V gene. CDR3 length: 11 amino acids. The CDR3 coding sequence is TGCGCCAGCAGTGAGTCTAGTGAGCAGTACTTC. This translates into CASSESSEQYF.

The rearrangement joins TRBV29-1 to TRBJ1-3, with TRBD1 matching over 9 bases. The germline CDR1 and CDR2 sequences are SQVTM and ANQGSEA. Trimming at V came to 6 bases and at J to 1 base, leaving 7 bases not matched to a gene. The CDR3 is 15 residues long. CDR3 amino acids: CSVKGGTGSGNTIYF. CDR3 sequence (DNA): TGCAGCGTGAAGGGCGGGACAGGGTCTGGAAACACCATATATTTT.

This chain's CDR3 is CASIGGGLEQFF. For the CDR3, the DNA is TGTGCCAGCATTGGTGGGGGACTTGAGCAGTTCTTC. The chain joins TRBV6-2 or TRBV6-3 to TRBJ2-1, with D possibly being TRBD2 (6 bases). The CDR3 has 12 residues. Looked up from germline, CDR1 is MNHEY and CDR2 is SVGEGT. V lost 7 bases and J 9 bases, leaving 13 bases between the germline ends.

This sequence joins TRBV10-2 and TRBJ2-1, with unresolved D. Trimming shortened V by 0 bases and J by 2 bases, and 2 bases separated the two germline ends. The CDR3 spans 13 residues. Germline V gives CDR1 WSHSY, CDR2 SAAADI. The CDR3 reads CASSESAYNEQFF. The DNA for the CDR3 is TGCGCCAGCAGTGAGTCCGCCTACAATGAGCAGTTCTTC.

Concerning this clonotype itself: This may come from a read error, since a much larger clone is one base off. CDR3 residues: CASRPLTGHYEQYF. CDR3 in DNA: TGTGCCAGCAGACCCCTTACAGGGCATTACGAGCAGTACTTC. The V gene is TRBV27, the J gene TRBJ2-7; possibly TRBD1 for D (6 bases). V dropped 6 bases and J dropped 4 bases, with 16 bases sitting between them. Germline V lookup: CDR1 MNHEY, CDR2 SMNVEV (reference sequence). The CDR3 runs to 14 residues.

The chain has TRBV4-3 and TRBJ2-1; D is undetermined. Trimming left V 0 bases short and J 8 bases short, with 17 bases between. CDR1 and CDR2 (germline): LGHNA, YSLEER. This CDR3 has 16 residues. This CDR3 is CASSQDVGDVGYEQFF. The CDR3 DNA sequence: TGCGCCAGCAGCCAAGATGTAGGAGATGTGGGGTATGAGCAGTTCTTC.

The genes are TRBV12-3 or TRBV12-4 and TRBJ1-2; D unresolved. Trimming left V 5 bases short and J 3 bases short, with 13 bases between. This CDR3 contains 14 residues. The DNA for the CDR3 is TGTGCCAGCAGTCCGCCCAGGCTCTACTATGGCTACACCTTC. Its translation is CASSPPRLYYGYTF.

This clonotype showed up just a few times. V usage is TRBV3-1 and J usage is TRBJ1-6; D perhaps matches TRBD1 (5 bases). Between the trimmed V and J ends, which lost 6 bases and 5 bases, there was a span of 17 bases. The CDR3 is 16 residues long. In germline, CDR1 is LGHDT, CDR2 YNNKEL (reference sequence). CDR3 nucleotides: TGTGCCAGCAGGAATTTTGGGACGGCAGATAATTCACCCCTCCACTTT. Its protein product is CASRNFGTADNSPLHF.

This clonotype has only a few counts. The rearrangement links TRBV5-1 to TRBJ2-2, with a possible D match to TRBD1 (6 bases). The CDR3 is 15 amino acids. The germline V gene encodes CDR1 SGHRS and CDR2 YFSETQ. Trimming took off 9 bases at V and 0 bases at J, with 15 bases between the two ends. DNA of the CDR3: TGCGCCACTCCGAAAGGACAGTCGAACACCGGGGAGCTGTTTTTT. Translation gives CATPKGQSNTGELFF.

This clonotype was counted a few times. Here the CDR3 reads CASRDDYRVYEQYF. The DNA of the CDR3 is TGTGCCAGCAGGGACGACTACAGGGTGTATGAGCAGTACTTC. This rearrangement joins TRBV2 to TRBJ2-5; maybe TRBD1 (6 bases). V was pared by 6 bases and J by 11 bases, with 22 bases between. This CDR3 is built from 14 residues. Germline V lookup: CDR1 SNHLY, CDR2 FYNNEI. The full variable domain, rest sourced from reference TRBV2 and TRBJ2-5, is EPEVTQTPSHQVTQMGQEVILRCVPISNHLYFYWYRQILGQKVEFLVSFYNNEISEKSEIFDDQFSVERPDGSNFTLKIRSTKLEDSAMYFCASRDDYRVYEQYFGPGTRLLVL.

CDR3 DNA sequence: TGTGCCAGCATGCAGCGCTCTGGAAACACCATATATTTT. Translated: CASMQRSGNTIYF. The chain recombines TRBV3-1 with TRBJ1-3; D remains ambiguous. The germline CDR1 and CDR2 sequences are LGHDT and YNNKEL (reference sequence). This CDR3 is 13 amino acids long. The V end lost 7 bases, the J end lost 0 bases, and 7 bases lay between the germline ends.

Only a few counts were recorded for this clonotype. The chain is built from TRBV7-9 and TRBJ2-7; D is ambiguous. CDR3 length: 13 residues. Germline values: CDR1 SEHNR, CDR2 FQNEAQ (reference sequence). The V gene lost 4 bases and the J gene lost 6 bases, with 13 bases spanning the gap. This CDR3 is CASSSKDPLEQYF. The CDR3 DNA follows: TGTGCCAGCAGCTCCAAGGACCCTCTCGAGCAGTACTTC.

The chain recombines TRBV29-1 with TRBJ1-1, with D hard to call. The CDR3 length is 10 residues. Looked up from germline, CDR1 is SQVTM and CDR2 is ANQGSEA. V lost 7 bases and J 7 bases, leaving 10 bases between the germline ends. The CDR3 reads CSGRTNEAFF. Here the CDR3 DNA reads TGCAGCGGCAGAACTAATGAAGCTTTCTTT.

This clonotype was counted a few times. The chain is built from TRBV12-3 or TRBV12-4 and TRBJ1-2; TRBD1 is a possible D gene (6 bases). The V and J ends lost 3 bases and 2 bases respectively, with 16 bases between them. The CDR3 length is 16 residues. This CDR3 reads CASSFGDTLPNYGYTF. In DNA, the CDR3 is TGTGCCAGCAGTTTTGGGGACACCCTACCCAACTATGGCTACACCTTC.

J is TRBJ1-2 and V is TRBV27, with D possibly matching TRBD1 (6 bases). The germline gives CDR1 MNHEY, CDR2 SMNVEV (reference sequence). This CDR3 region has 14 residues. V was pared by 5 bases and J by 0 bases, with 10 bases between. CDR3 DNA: TGTGCCAGCAGTCCCCAGGGGCCTAACTATGGCTACACCTTC. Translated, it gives CASSPQGPNYGYTF.

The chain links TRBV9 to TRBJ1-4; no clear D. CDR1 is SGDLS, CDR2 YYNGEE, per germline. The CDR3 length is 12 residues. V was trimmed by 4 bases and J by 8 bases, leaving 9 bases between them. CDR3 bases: TGTGCCAGCAGCCCGGATGACGAAAAACTGTTTTTT. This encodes CASSPDDEKLFF.

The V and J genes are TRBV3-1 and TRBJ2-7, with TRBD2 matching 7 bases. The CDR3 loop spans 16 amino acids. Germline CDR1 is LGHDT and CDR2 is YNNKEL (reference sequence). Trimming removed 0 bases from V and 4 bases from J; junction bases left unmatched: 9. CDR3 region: CASSQDVGLEPYEQYF. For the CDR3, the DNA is TGTGCCAGCAGCCAAGATGTAGGACTAGAACCTTACGAGCAGTACTTC.

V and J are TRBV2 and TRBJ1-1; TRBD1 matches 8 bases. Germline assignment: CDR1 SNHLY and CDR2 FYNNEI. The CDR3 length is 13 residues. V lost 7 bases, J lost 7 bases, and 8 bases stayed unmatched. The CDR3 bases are TGTGCCAGCACCCGCAGAGGACAGGGTGAAGCTTTCTTT. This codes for CASTRRGQGEAFF.

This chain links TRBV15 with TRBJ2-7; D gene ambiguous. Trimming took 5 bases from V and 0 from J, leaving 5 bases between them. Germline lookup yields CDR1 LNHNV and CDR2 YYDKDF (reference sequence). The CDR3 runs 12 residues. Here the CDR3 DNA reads TGTGCCACCAGCGGGAACTCCTACGAGCAGTACTTC. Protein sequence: CATSGNSYEQYF.